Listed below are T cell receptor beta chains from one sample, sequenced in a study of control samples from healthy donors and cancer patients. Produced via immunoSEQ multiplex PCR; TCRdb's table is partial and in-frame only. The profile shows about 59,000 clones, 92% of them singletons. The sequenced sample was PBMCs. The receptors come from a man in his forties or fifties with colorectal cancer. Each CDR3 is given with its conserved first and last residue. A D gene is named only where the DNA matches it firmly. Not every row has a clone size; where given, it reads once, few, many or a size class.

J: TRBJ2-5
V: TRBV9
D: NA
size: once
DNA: TGTGCCAGCAGCGTAGGACCCTTCGTCCTGGAGACCCAGTACTTC
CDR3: CASSVGPFVLETQYF

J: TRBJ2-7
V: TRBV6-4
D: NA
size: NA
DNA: TGTGCCAGCAGTGATTACCCACCAACCTACGAGCAGTACTTC
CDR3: CASSDYPPTYEQYF

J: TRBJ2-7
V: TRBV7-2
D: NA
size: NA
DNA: TGTGCCAGCAGCTGGGACTGGAGCTCCTACGAGCAGTACTTC
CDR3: CASSWDWSSYEQYF

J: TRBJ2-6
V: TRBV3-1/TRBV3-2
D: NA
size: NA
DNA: TGTGCCAGCAGCCCCGCTGGGGCCAACGTCCTGACTTTC
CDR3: CASSPAGANVLTF

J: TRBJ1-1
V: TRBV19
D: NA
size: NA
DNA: TGTGCCAGTTTTGGGGCGAGGACTGAAGCTTTCTTT
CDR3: CASFGARTEAFF

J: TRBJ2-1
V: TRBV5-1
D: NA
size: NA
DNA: TGCGCCAGCAGCTCGAGGGACTTTAATGAGCAGTTCTTC
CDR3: CASSSRDFNEQFF

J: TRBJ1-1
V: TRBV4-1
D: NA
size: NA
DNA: TGCGCCAGCAGCCAAGATCCGGCAGGGTTGAGGATCGGGAACACTGAAGCTTTCTTT
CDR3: CASSQDPAGLRIGNTEAFF

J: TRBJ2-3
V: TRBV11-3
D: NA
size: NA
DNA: TGTGCCAGCAGCTTAGATCTAGTTACAGATACGCAGTATTTT
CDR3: CASSLDLVTDTQYF

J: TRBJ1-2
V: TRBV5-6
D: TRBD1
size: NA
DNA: TGTGCCAGCAGCCCGGGACAGGGATTACAAAACTATGGCTACACCTTC
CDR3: CASSPGQGLQNYGYTF

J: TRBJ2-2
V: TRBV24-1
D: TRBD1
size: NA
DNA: TGTGCCACCAGTGATCCACCGGGACAGGGGGTGAACACCGGGGAGCTGTTTTTT
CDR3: CATSDPPGQGVNTGELFF

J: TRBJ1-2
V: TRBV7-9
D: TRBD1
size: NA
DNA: TGTGCCAGCAGCTCGGACAGGGGGCTAGACTATGGCTACACCTTC
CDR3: CASSSDRGLDYGYTF

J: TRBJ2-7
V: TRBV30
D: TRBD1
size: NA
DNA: TGTGCCTGGAGGACAGGGTTAAGCTACGAGCAGTACTTC
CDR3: CAWRTGLSYEQYF

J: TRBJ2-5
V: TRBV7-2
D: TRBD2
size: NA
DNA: TGTGCCAGCAGCCAGGGACTAGGAGAGACCCAGTACTTC
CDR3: CASSQGLGETQYF

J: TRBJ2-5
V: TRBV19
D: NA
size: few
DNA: TGTGCCAGTAGTGTGTTTTGGGGAGAGACCCAGTACTTC
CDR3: CASSVFWGETQYF

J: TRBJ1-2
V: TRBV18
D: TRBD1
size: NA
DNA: TGTGCCAGCTCACCACGGGAGACAGGGGGGGACTATGGCTACACCTTC
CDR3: CASSPRETGGDYGYTF

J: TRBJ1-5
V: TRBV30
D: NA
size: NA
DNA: TGTGCCTGGAGTAGGCAGGGCGATCAGCCCCAGCATTTT
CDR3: CAWSRQGDQPQHF

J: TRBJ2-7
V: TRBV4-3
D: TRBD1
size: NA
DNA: TGCGCCAGCAGCCAAACCACCGACAGGGTCAACGAGCAGTACTTC
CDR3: CASSQTTDRVNEQYF

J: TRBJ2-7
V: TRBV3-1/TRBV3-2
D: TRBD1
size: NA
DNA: TGTGCCAGCAGCCTAGCCGGGACAGGCGCCCTGGAGCAGTACTTC
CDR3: CASSLAGTGALEQYF

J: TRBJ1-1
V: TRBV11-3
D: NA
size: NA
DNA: TGTGCCAGCAGCTCGAACGGCCTCACTGAAGCTTTCTTT
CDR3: CASSSNGLTEAFF

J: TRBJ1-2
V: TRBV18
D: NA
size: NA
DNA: TGTGCCAGCTCGGACGGGGGGGGCTATGGCTACACCTTC
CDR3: CASSDGGGYGYTF

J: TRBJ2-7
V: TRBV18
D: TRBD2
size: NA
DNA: TGTGCCAGCTCACCCTACACCGGGGGGGCCTACGAGCAGTACTTC
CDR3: CASSPYTGGAYEQYF

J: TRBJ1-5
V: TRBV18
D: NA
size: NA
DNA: TGTGCCAGCTCACCAAGTTTTGTGGATCAGCCCCAGCATTTT
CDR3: CASSPSFVDQPQHF

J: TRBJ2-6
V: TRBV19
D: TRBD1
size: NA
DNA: TGTGCCAGTAGTCCCAAGGGGACAGGGATCTCTGGGGCCAACGTCCTGACTTTC
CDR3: CASSPKGTGISGANVLTF

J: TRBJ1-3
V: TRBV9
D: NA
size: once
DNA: TGTGCCAGCAGCCCGTCTGGAAACACCATATATTTT
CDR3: CASSPSGNTIYF

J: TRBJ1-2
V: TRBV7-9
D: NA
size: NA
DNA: TGTGCCAGCAGCCCCAACCCCCCAGAGTCTCTTTTGGGGGGCTACACCTTC
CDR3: CASSPNPPESLLGGYTF

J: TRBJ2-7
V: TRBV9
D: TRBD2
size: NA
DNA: TGTGCCAGCAGCATCTCTAGCGGAGAAGGCTACGAGCAGTACTTC
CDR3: CASSISSGEGYEQYF

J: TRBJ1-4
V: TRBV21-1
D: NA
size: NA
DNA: TGTGCCAGCAGCAAAGGCGGGGCAGGGGGCAAAACTAATGAAAAACTGTTTTTT
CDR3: CASSKGGAGGKTNEKLFF

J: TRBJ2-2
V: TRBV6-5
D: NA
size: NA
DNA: TGTGCCAGCAGTTACGAAGGACTAAACACCGGGGAGCTGTTTTTT
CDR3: CASSYEGLNTGELFF

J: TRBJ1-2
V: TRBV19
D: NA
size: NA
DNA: TGTGCCAGTAGTATTTCTGCCCGAGGGGCGAAAACCTATGGCTACACCTTC
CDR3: CASSISARGAKTYGYTF

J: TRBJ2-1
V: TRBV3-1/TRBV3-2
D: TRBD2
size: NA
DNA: TGTGCCAGCAGCCGAACTAGCGGGGGGCCCTATGAGCAGTTCTTC
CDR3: CASSRTSGGPYEQFF

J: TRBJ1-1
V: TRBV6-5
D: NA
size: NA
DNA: TGTGCCAGTAGGGACACCGGAATGGGGAACACTGAAGCTTTCTTT
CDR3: CASRDTGMGNTEAFF

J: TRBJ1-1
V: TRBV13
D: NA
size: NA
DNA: TGTGCCAGCAGCTTAGAACGGCCTAACACTGAAGCTTTCTTT
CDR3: CASSLERPNTEAFF

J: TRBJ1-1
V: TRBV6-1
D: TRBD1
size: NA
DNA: TGTGCCAGCATCGAGGACAGGGTATGGACTGAAGCTTTCTTT
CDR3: CASIEDRVWTEAFF

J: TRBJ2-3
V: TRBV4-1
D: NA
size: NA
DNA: TGCGCCAGCAGCCGCACGTTCGGGCAGGTTGAAGATACGCAGTATTTT
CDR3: CASSRTFGQVEDTQYF

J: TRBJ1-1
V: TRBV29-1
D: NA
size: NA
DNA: TGCAGCGTTAGTCAGGTGTACGGGAACACTGAAGCTTTCTTT
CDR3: CSVSQVYGNTEAFF

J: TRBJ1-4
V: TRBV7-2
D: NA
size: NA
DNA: TGTGCCAGCAGAAAGGGGGGGGTGACTAATGAAAAACTGTTTTTT
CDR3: CASRKGGVTNEKLFF

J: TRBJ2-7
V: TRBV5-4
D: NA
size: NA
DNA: TGTGCCAGCAGCATGGGAACGGAGGGTTTCTCCTACGAGCAGTACTTC
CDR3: CASSMGTEGFSYEQYF

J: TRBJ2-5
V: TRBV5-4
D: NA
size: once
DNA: TGTGCCAGCAGCTTACAGCTGCTACAAGAGACCCAGTACTTC
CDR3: CASSLQLLQETQYF

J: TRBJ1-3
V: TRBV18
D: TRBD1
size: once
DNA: TGTGCCAGCTCAACACGACAGGGTTCTACTGGAAACACCATATATTTT
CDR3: CASSTRQGSTGNTIYF

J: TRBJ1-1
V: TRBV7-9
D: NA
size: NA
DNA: TGTGCCAGCAGCTGGGGGGAGGGTTACACTGAAGCTTTCTTT
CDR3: CASSWGEGYTEAFF

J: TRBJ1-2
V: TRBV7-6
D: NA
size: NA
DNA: TGTGCCAGCAGCTCCCCGGCTAATGGCTACACCTTC
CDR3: CASSSPANGYTF

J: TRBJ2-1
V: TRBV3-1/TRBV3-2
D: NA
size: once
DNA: TGTGCCAGCAGCCATTTCGGGAATGAGCAGTTCTTC
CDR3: CASSHFGNEQFF

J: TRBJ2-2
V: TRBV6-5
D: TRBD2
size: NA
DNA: TGTGCCAGCAAAGGGGTAGCGGGGGTGGTCGGGGAGCTGTTTTTT
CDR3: CASKGVAGVVGELFF

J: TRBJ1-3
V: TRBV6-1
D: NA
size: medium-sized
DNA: TGTGCCAGCAGTGATGGGGCTTCTGGAAACACCATATATTTT
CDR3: CASSDGASGNTIYF

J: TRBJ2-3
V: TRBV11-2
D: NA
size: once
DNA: TGTGCCAGCAGCTGGGCCGGGAGCGTTTCCGGTACGCAGTATTTT
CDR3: CASSWAGSVSGTQYF

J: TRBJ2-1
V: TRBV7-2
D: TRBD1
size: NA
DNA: TGTGCCAGCAGCTCCTGGACAGGAGCTTCCTACAATGAGCAGTTCTTC
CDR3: CASSSWTGASYNEQFF

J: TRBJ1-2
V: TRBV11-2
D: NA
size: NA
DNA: TGTGCCAGCACCTCTCTGCGGCAGAGAAGGCATGGCTACACCTTC
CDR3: CASTSLRQRRHGYTF

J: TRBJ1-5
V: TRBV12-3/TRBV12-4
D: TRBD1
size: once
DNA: TGTGCCAGCACGGGACAGGGATTTCAGCCCCAGCATTTT
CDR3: CASTGQGFQPQHF

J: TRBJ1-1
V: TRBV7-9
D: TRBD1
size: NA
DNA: TGTGCCAGCAGCCACTCGGGACAGGTGAACACTGAAGCTTTCTTT
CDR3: CASSHSGQVNTEAFF

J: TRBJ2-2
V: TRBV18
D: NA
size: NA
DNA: TGTGCCAGCTCACCAGGGGGAACCGGGGAGCTGTTTTTT
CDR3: CASSPGGTGELFF

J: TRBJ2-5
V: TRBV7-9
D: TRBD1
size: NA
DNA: TGTGCCAGCAGCTCTACTCCGGGACAGGGGGCCTGGGAGACCCAGTACTTC
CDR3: CASSSTPGQGAWETQYF

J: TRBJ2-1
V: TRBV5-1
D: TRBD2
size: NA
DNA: TGCGCCAGCAGCCCCGGGGGGGCGGGGAATGAGCAGTTCTTC
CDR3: CASSPGGAGNEQFF

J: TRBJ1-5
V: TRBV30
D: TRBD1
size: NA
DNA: TGTGCCTGGAAGCTCGGGACAGGAAATCAGCCTCAGCATTTT
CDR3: CAWKLGTGNQPQHF

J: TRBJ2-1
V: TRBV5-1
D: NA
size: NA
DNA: TGCGCCAGCAGCGCCCCTAACCAGGGTGATGAGCAGTTCTTC
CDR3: CASSAPNQGDEQFF